The rows below give T cell receptor beta chains drawn from one sample of a study of T cell responses to AZD1222 COVID-19 vaccine. Using immunoSEQ multiplex PCR, the repertoire was profiled, and TCRdb retains in-frame clones only, with some absent. The top ten clones hold 5% to 7% of a sample with more than 150,000 clones, about 90% of them seen once. This sample comprised peripheral blood, obtained on day 0 of AZD1222 vaccination. Receptors were obtained from an adult in good health. Each CDR3 is given without its conserved first and last residue. D genes are given only for firm matches.

d_call: TRBD1
v_call: TRBV27
j_call: TRBJ2-6
cdr3_aa: ASSRDRGPSGANVLT

d_call: NA
v_call: TRBV7-9
j_call: TRBJ2-7
cdr3_aa: ASSFQTGGPYEQY

d_call: NA
v_call: TRBV28
j_call: TRBJ1-2
cdr3_aa: ASSPGSYGYT

d_call: NA
v_call: TRBV7-3
j_call: TRBJ1-2
cdr3_aa: ASSLVGGSSPYGYT

d_call: TRBD1
v_call: TRBV7-2
j_call: TRBJ2-3
cdr3_aa: ASSPRQGSDTQY

d_call: NA
v_call: TRBV29-1
j_call: TRBJ2-2
cdr3_aa: SARGGGELF

d_call: NA
v_call: TRBV6-5
j_call: TRBJ1-1
cdr3_aa: ASSTRLGNTEAF

d_call: NA
v_call: TRBV7-2
j_call: TRBJ1-1
cdr3_aa: ASSLVGGATEAF

d_call: NA
v_call: TRBV6-5
j_call: TRBJ2-1
cdr3_aa: ASRPGTFYNEQF

d_call: NA
v_call: TRBV5-1
j_call: TRBJ1-2
cdr3_aa: ASSLVDSTSGGYT

d_call: TRBD1
v_call: TRBV6-5
j_call: TRBJ1-6
cdr3_aa: ASSTGGRRNSPLH

d_call: NA
v_call: TRBV16
j_call: TRBJ1-4
cdr3_aa: ASSQRATNEKLF

d_call: NA
v_call: TRBV2
j_call: TRBJ2-2
cdr3_aa: ASRYTGELF

d_call: NA
v_call: TRBV24-1
j_call: TRBJ1-1
cdr3_aa: ATSDGPGRYTEAF

d_call: NA
v_call: TRBV7-6
j_call: TRBJ1-3
cdr3_aa: ASSPRVGDYSGNTIY

d_call: NA
v_call: TRBV19
j_call: TRBJ1-2
cdr3_aa: ASSIGIWRYGYT

d_call: TRBD1
v_call: TRBV7-8
j_call: TRBJ1-1
cdr3_aa: ASSLEGAVVSRGA

d_call: NA
v_call: TRBV5-4
j_call: TRBJ1-3
cdr3_aa: ASSFGFSSGNTIY

d_call: TRBD1
v_call: TRBV12-3/TRBV12-4
j_call: TRBJ1-2
cdr3_aa: ASSPGTGKGYT

d_call: TRBD1
v_call: TRBV11-1
j_call: TRBJ2-3
cdr3_aa: ASSLGQGASTDTQY

d_call: NA
v_call: TRBV30
j_call: TRBJ1-5
cdr3_aa: AWRKPGTPQH

d_call: NA
v_call: TRBV7-6
j_call: TRBJ1-5
cdr3_aa: ASSLELGFRQPQH

d_call: TRBD1
v_call: TRBV9
j_call: TRBJ1-5
cdr3_aa: ASSQGAQGNQPQH